This entry lists 28 T cell receptor beta chains sequenced from one sample in a study of CXCR3-negative and CXCR3-positive naive CD8 T cells. UMI labels and 5' RACE were used to prepare the TRB cDNA libraries. TCRdb reanalyzed the 5' RACE reads, giving one entry per CDR3 protein sequence and no DNA. The sample table includes tens of thousands of distinct CDR3 sequences. Material: memory CD8+ T cells from blood. These receptors were collected from a human donor in good health. Some clones in this sample may be carry-over from other donors' samples.

The CDR3 is CASSRYAGSMDSYNEQFF. The chain recombines TRBV18 with TRBJ2-1; TCRdb gives TRBD1 as the D gene, but with no DNA this cannot be confirmed. Germline lookup yields CDR1 KGHSH and CDR2 LQKENI. This CDR3 region has 18 residues. The complete variable domain, with remaining parts taken from reference TRBV18 and TRBJ2-1, reads NAGVMQNPRHLVRRRGQEARLRCSPMKGHSHVYWYRQLPEEGLKFMVYLQKENIIDESGMPKERFSAEFPKEGPSILRIQQVVRGDSAAYFCASSRYAGSMDSYNEQFFGPGTRLTVL.

The CDR3: CASRGTSQETQYF. The chain uses TRBV7-9 and TRBJ2-5; TCRdb outputs TRBD2, but without DNA this stays unchecked. This CDR3 is built from 13 residues. The germline gives CDR1 SEHNR, CDR2 FQNEAQ (reference sequence). The entire variable domain, with the rest obtained from reference TRBV7-9 and TRBJ2-5, is as follows: DTGVSQNPRHKITKRGQNVTFRCDPISEHNRLYWYRQTLGQGPEFLTYFQNEAQLEKSRLLSDRFSAERPKGSFSTLEIQRTEQGDSAMYLCASRGTSQETQYFGPGTRLLVL.

This chain connects TRBV11-2 to TRBJ2-1; the D gene TCRdb calls, TRBD1, cannot be checked with no DNA. From germline, CDR1 is SGHAT and CDR2 FQNNGV. This CDR3 has 16 amino acids. The CDR3 loop is CASSLAAPLDRRGQFF.

V usage is TRBV12-3 or TRBV12-4 and J usage is TRBJ1-1; the D call of TRBD1 rests on TCRdb alone, since no DNA is present to check it. The CDR3 runs to 12 residues. CDR3 residues: CASTPTGTEAFF.

The V call is TRBV7-9, the J call TRBJ2-5. Germline V gene data show CDR1 as SEHNR and CDR2 as FQNEAQ (reference sequence). The CDR3 totals 13 residues. The CDR3 loop is CASSQDPTGTQYF.

V and J are TRBV7-2 and TRBJ2-5. This CDR3 is built from 16 residues. The germline V gene encodes CDR1 SGHTA and CDR2 FQGNSA. The chain's CDR3 is CASSLRLAGYQETQYF.

The genes are TRBV6-1 and TRBJ1-5. The CDR3 is 14 amino acids. Germline lookup yields CDR1 MNHNS and CDR2 SASEGT. CDR3 loop: CASSEREESQPQHF.

The rearrangement uses TRBV7-2 and TRBJ1-4. The length of the CDR3 is 14 residues. The germline V gene has CDR1 SGHTA and CDR2 FQGNSA. CDR3 in amino acids: CASSFFNTNEKLFF.

The rearrangement uses TRBV5-1 and TRBJ2-7; TCRdb calls TRBD2, which cannot be checked without DNA. The CDR3 is 13 amino acids. Germline loops: CDR1 SGHRS, CDR2 YFSETQ. CDR3: CASSLRDGDVQYF.

This chain uses TRBV29-1 with TRBJ2-1; TCRdb reports TRBD1, a call that lacks DNA to check it against. Germline V gene sequence: CDR1 SQVTM, CDR2 ANQGSEA. This CDR3 has 16 amino acids. CDR3 sequence reads: CSVEEMGREPYNEQFF.

J is TRBJ2-5 and V is TRBV14; TCRdb's D gene call, TRBD2, goes unchecked for lack of DNA. The V gene's germline CDR1 is SGHDN and CDR2 FVKESK. This CDR3 comprises 15 residues. The CDR3 sequence is CASSLYGASVETQYF. Looking up the rest from reference TRBV14 and TRBJ2-5 gives the full variable domain: EAGVTQFPSHSVIEKGQTVTLRCDPISGHDNLYWYRRVMGKEIKFLLHFVKESKQDESGMPNNRFLAERTGGTYSTLKVQPAELEDSGVYFCASSLYGASVETQYFGPGTRLLVL.

The chain's CDR3 is CASRVAGADEQFF. The rearrangement uses TRBV5-1 and TRBJ2-1; there is no DNA to check the TCRdb D call of TRBD2. This CDR3 is built from 13 residues. CDR1 SGHRS and CDR2 YFSETQ come from the germline V gene. The full variable domain, completed using reference TRBV5-1 and TRBJ2-1, is KAGVTQTPRYLIKTRGQQVTLSCSPISGHRSVSWYQQTPGQGLQFLFEYFSETQRNKGNFPGRFSGRQFSNSRSEMNVSTLELGDSALYLCASRVAGADEQFFGPGTRLTVL.

This rearrangement joins TRBV6-4 to TRBJ2-1; TCRdb picks TRBD2, but there is no DNA to check that call. The CDR3 length is 15 residues. Germline V gene data show CDR1 as MRHNA and CDR2 as SNTAGT. The CDR3 loop is CASSLGLAGPNEQFF.

The chain recombines TRBV5-1 with TRBJ2-1; TCRdb returns TRBD2, unconfirmable since there is no DNA. The CDR3 spans 18 residues. Germline values: CDR1 SGHRS, CDR2 YFSETQ. The CDR3 reads CASSLVASGLSSYNEQFF.

Frequency places this clonotype as medium-sized. The rearrangement links TRBV20-1 to TRBJ1-1; there is no DNA to check the TCRdb D call of TRBD1. Per the germline V gene, CDR1 is DFQATT and CDR2 is SNEGSKA (reference sequence). The CDR3 runs 12 residues. The chain's CDR3 is CRVDRGDTEAFF.

The CDR3 sequence is CSARDLGQGASPLHF. The chain couples TRBV20-1 to TRBJ1-6; TCRdb reports TRBD1, a call that lacks DNA to check it against. Germline loops: CDR1 DFQATT, CDR2 SNEGSKA (reference sequence). The CDR3 runs 15 residues.

This chain uses TRBV29-1 with TRBJ2-5; absent DNA, TCRdb's TRBD2 call cannot be checked. CDR3 length equals 13 residues. Germline V gives CDR1 SQVTM, CDR2 ANQGSEA. The CDR3 reads CSVDLGVQETQYF.

The chain joins TRBV5-1 to TRBJ1-1; TCRdb outputs TRBD1, but without DNA this stays unchecked. CDR1 is SGHRS and CDR2 is YFSETQ in the germline V gene. The CDR3 has 15 residues. The CDR3 spells CASSPWTGGETEAFF.

The chain uses TRBV28 and TRBJ2-3; TCRdb proposes TRBD2, but this gene call is untestable without DNA. The CDR3 has 16 residues. Germline V gene data show CDR1 as MDHEN and CDR2 as SYDVKM. This CDR3 is CASSFWDSPPTDTQYF.

The rearrangement uses TRBV20-1 and TRBJ2-6; TCRdb outputs TRBD1, but without DNA this stays unchecked. The CDR3 has 16 amino acids. The germline CDR1 and CDR2 sequences are DFQATT and SNEGSKA (reference sequence). This chain's CDR3 is CSAQPGAMSGANVLTF.

The J gene is TRBJ1-4, the V gene TRBV7-9; TCRdb gives TRBD1 as the D gene, but with no DNA this cannot be confirmed. There are 12 residues in the CDR3. The germline CDR1 and CDR2 sequences are SEHNR and FQNEAQ (reference sequence). CDR3 protein: CASSSLYPGQNF.

In terms of frequency, this clonotype is medium-sized. This rearrangement joins TRBV20-1 to TRBJ1-5. Germline CDR1 is DFQATT and CDR2 is SNEGSKA (reference sequence). CDR3 size: 14 residues. This CDR3 is CSATSSQEAQPQHF.

The chain has TRBV5-1 and TRBJ2-1; TCRdb reports TRBD2, a call that lacks DNA to check it against. The CDR3 spans 12 residues. Germline V gene sequence: CDR1 SGHRS, CDR2 YFSETQ. CDR3 amino acids: CASSSRENEQFF.

The chain links TRBV5-1 to TRBJ2-2; with no DNA, the TCRdb D assignment of TRBD1 cannot be verified. Germline CDR1 is SGHRS and CDR2 is YFSETQ. CDR3 size: 16 residues. The chain's CDR3 is CASTEGTGANTGELFF.

The chain links TRBV29-1 to TRBJ2-5; absent DNA, TCRdb's TRBD1 call cannot be checked. The CDR3 has 15 amino acids. Germline lookup yields CDR1 SQVTM and CDR2 ANQGSEA. This chain's CDR3 is CSAIPGQGDGETQYF.

J is TRBJ1-1 and V is TRBV19; the TRBD1 assignment by TCRdb is unverifiable without DNA. Germline V CDR1 and CDR2: LNHDA, SQIVND (reference sequence). This CDR3 has 18 amino acids. This CDR3 is CASSMTARQGTSNTEAFF.

The genes are TRBV29-1 and TRBJ1-1; as DNA is missing, the TRBD1 call by TCRdb cannot be tested. The germline V gene has CDR1 SQVTM and CDR2 ANQGSEA. This CDR3 has 11 amino acids. The CDR3 is CSVPYRAEAFF.

The V call is TRBV29-1, the J call TRBJ2-1; TCRdb gives TRBD2 as the D gene, but with no DNA this cannot be confirmed. The CDR3 is 12 amino acids. Looked up from germline, CDR1 is SQVTM and CDR2 is ANQGSEA. This CDR3 reads CSVYGTSNEQFF.